This T cell receptor beta chain was captured in a study of radiation and T cells in renal cell carcinoma. Time point defined: blood 2 weeks post-SBRT. Treatment indicated: 15 Gy SBRT to primary tumor, nephrectomy 4 weeks later. Radiation-treated patients gave blood at baseline, week 2 and week 4. As concerns this clone: As yet, its antigen is unknown.

The data were produced by immunoSEQ multiplex PCR, yet TCRdb's version contains in-frame clones alone and is incomplete. The sample comprises about 130,000 clones, around 82% of which are singletons, and approximately 6.3% rests with the top ten. Germline CDR1 SGDLS, CDR2 YYNGEE. The length of the CDR3 is 13 residues. V lost 3 bases and J lost 0, with 3 bases in between. Regarding the study as a whole: Pretreatment tumor biopsies were lacking, so baseline clonotypes are unknown. In blood, top tumor clones expanded by 2 weeks, shrinking by 4.

The sample consisted of blood, taken from a patient whose treatment included radiotherapy and nephrectomy. The chain recombines TRBV9 with TRBJ1-4; D gene ambiguous. The sequence was obtained from a man in his fifties with renal cell carcinoma. The DNA of the CDR3 is TGTGCCAGCAGCGCAACAACTAATGAAAAACTGTTTTTT. Its translation is CASSATTNEKLFF.